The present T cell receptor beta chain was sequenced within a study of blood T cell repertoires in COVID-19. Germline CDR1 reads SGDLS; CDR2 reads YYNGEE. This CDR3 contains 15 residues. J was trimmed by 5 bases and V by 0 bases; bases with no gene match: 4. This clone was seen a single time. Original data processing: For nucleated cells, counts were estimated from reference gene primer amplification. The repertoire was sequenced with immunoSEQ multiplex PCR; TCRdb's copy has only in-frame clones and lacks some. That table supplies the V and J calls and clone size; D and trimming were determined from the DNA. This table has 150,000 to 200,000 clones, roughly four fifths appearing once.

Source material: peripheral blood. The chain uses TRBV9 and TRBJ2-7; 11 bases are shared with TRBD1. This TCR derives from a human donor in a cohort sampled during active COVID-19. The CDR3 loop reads CASSVEDRGLNEQYF. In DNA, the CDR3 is TGTGCCAGCAGCGTAGAGGACAGGGGGCTTAACGAGCAGTACTTC.